This T cell receptor beta chain came from a study of cytotoxic CD8 clonotypes in ibrutinib-treated CLL. Study context: Response sampling came at median 12 months of treatment, ranging roughly 6 to 36 months. Findings and caveats of the study: Sampling schedules were unmatched across sustained-remission and progressing patients. Clonality increased with ibrutinib response but returned toward baseline at progression.

The protocol was immunoSEQ multiplex PCR, while the TCRdb copy is restricted to in-frame clones and leaves out a portion. This table has some 160,000 clones, about four fifths appearing once. Looked up from germline, CDR1 is SGDLS and CDR2 is YYNGEE. J was trimmed by 2 bases and V by 6 bases; bases with no gene match: 13. The CDR3 is made up of 16 amino acids. Remarks on this clone: Its matching antigen is unknown.

The chain combines TRBV9 with TRBJ1-1; 7 nucleotides align to TRBD1. Sequencing used PBMCs, obtained after 12 months of ibrutinib treatment. The receptor was derived from a human donor with chronic lymphocytic leukemia. CDR3 sequence reads: CASNPQLGQLNTEAFF. In DNA, the CDR3 is TGTGCCAGCAACCCACAGTTGGGACAGCTAAACACTGAAGCTTTCTTT.